This T cell receptor (beta chain) appears in the sequencing data of a study of T cell responses to AZD1222 COVID-19 vaccine. Study-wide background: Investigators merged groups given second doses at roughly 4 or roughly 12 weeks.

As regards this clone: Its cognate antigen is unknown.

TCRdb's copy holds only in-frame clones and misses some; the assay was immunoSEQ multiplex PCR. The repertoire holds tens of thousands of clones, around 86% seen once, with under 2.5% in the top ten. Findings and limits, study-wide: The span of vaccine-associated CD4 TCRs extended across spike, with dominance at 160-218 and 743-854. Baseline seropositives among AZD1222 recipients totaled only six or seven. Spike-specific TCR breadth rose after two AZD1222 doses, and depth rose as well.

The CDR3 loop spans 15 amino acids. Unmatched junction bases numbered 4, after V lost 6 bases and J lost 0 bases. Germline V gene lookup returns CDR1 LNHDA and CDR2 SQIVND (reference sequence). The starting material was peripheral blood, obtained on day 0 of AZD1222 vaccination. The gene calls are TRBV19 and TRBJ2-1; 8 nucleotides line up with TRBD1. This receptor was identified in an adult in good health. CDR3 DNA: TGTGCCAGTAGGCACAGGGGGTCCTCCTACAATGAGCAGTTCTTC. As protein: CASRHRGSSYNEQFF.